This T cell receptor (beta chain) is from a study of blood T cells in healthy people across ages. Study observations and caveats: Age advanced and TCR beta diversity per million T cells fell, roughly linearly.

PCR was performed a second time for 7 to 11 cycles using a sample-barcoded 5' primer and a J-beta primer mix. Researchers report that a template-switch adaptor with 12 random nucleotides tagged each cDNA molecule. Paired-end reads containing CDR3 totaled no fewer than 2.5 million for each sample. Each CDR3 protein is one row after TCRdb ran MiXCR on the 5' RACE reads. The sample includes 600,000 to 850,000 distinct CDR3 sequences, roughly 44% of them seen just once. This clonotype was seen only a few times. The antigen remains unidentified. V was shortened by 2 bases and J by 7 bases, with 11 bases between the two germline ends. This CDR3 has 13 residues.

The chain uses TRBV12-3 or TRBV12-4 and TRBJ1-2; no firm D call. The sequenced sample was blood. The source of this sequence is an older woman in good health. CDR3 loop: CASSLLEVGGYTF. The CDR3 region has the DNA TGTGCCAGCAGTTTATTGGAGGTCGGTGGCTACACCTTC.